The TCR beta chain described here comes from a study of T cell responses to AZD1222 COVID-19 vaccine. Whole-study context: Pooling of second doses given at about 4 or about 12 weeks was done. Study results and caveats: Only a handful of AZD1222 recipients, more than five in all, had baseline seropositivity.

This CDR3 has 15 residues. Unmatched junction bases numbered 8, after V lost 3 bases and J lost 7 bases. Germline CDR1 MDHEN, CDR2 SYDVKM. Clones were sequenced by immunoSEQ multiplex PCR, and TCRdb holds only the in-frame ones, with some missing. The sample contains more than 95,000 clones, around nine tenths of which appear only once. This clone was picked up a small number of times. What it recognizes is unknown. V gene TRBV28 combines with J gene TRBJ2-2; 7 nucleotides align to TRBD1. Sequencing used peripheral blood, obtained on day 0 of AZD1222 vaccination. This sequence originates from an adult in good health. CDR3 coding DNA: TGTGCCAGCAGTTTTGGCAGGGGGTACGACGGGGAGCTGTTTTTT. Protein: CASSFGRGYDGELFF.